This TCR beta chain was profiled in a study of blood T cell repertoires in COVID-19. Study details: PBMCs, B-cell-depleted T cells, or T cells provided the cDNA or gDNA that made up the material.

The CDR3 is made up of 16 amino acids. Losses at the gene ends were 6 bases for V and 2 bases for J; bases not matched to a gene: 9. Per the germline V gene, CDR1 is LNHDA and CDR2 is SQIVND (reference sequence). Study processing details: Counts of nucleated cells, estimated from reference gene primer amplification, were obtained. The method was immunoSEQ multiplex PCR; TCRdb's version includes in-frame clones alone and lacks a portion of them. The V and J calls and clone size come from that table; D and trimming were worked out from the DNA. The sample shows 110,000 to 150,000 clones, roughly four fifths of them seen only once.

The specimen sequenced was peripheral blood. The chain combines TRBV19 with TRBJ1-5, with TRBD1 matching 8 bases. The receptor was isolated from a human donor in a cohort sampled during active COVID-19. The CDR3 bases are TGTGCCAGTAGCGGACAGGGAGGGGTCGGCAATCAGCCCCAGCATTTT. Translation: CASSGQGGVGNQPQHF.